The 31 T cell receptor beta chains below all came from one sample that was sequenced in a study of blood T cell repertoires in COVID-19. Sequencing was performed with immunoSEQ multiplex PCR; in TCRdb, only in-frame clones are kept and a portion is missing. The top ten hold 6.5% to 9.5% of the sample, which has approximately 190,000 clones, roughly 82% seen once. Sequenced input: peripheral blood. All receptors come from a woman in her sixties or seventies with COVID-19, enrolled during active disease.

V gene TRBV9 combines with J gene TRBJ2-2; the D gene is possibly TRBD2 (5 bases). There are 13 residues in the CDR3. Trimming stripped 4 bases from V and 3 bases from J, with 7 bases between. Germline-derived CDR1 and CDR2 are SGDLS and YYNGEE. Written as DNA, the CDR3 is TGTGCCAGCAGCCTAGCAGACACCGGGGAGCTGTTTTTT. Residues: CASSLADTGELFF.

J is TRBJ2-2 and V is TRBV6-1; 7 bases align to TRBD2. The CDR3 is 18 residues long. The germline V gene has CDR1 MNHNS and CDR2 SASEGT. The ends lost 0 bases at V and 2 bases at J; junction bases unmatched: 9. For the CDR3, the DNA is TGTGCCAGCAGTGAAGCGAGGGCAAGCGGGGTTAACACCGGGGAGCTGTTTTTT. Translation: CASSEARASGVNTGELFF.

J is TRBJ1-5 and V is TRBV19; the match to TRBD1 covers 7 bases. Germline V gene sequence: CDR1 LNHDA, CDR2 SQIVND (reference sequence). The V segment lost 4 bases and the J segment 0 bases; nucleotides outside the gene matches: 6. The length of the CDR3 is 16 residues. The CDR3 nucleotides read TGTGCCAGTAGTACCAGACAGGGCGCTAGCAATCAGCCCCAGCATTTT. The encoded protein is CASSTRQGASNQPQHF.

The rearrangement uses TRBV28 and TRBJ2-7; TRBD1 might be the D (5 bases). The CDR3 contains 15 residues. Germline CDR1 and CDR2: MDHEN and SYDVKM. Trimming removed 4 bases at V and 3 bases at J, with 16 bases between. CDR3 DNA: TGTGCCAGCAGTTCCCGCATGTCAGGGTACTACGAGCAGTACGTC. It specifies CASSSRMSGYYEQYV.

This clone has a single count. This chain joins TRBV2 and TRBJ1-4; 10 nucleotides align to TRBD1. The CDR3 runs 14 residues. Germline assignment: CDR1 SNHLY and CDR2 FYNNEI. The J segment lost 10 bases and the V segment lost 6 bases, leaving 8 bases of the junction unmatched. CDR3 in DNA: TGTGCCAGCAGGGGGACAGGGGTTTTAGGAAAACTGTTTTTT. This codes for CASRGTGVLGKLFF.

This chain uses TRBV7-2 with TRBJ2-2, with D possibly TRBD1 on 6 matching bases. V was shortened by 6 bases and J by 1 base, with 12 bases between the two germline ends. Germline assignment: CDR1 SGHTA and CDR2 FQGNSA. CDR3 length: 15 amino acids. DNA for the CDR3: TGTGCCAGCAGTCTCGTAGGGGGGAACACCGGGGAGCTGTTTTTT. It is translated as CASSLVGGNTGELFF.

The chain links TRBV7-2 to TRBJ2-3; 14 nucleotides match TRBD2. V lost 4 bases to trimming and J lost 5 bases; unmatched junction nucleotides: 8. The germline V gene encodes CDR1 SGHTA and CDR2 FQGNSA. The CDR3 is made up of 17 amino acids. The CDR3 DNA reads TGTGCCAGCAGCTGGACTAGCGGGAGGTCGGGGGGAGATACGCAGTATTTT. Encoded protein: CASSWTSGRSGGDTQYF.

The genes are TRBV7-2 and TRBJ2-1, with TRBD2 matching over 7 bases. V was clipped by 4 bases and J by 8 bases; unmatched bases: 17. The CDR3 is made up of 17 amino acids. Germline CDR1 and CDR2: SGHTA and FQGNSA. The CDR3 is CASSSLISGWEPDEQFF. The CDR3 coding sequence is TGTGCCAGCAGCTCCCTCATTAGCGGGTGGGAACCAGATGAGCAGTTCTTC.

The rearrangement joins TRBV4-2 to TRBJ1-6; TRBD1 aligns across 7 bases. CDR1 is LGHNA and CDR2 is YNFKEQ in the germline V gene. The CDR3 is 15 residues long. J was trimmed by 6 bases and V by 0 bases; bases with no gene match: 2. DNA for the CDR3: TGTGCCAGCAGCCAAGAGACAGGGCTTAATTCACCCCTCCACTTT. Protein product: CASSQETGLNSPLHF.

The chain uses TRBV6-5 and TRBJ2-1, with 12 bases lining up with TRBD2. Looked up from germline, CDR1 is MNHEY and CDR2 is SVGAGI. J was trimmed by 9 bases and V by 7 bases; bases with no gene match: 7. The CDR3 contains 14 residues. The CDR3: CASKRLAGAGEQFF. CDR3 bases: TGTGCCAGCAAAAGACTAGCGGGAGCGGGTGAGCAGTTCTTC.

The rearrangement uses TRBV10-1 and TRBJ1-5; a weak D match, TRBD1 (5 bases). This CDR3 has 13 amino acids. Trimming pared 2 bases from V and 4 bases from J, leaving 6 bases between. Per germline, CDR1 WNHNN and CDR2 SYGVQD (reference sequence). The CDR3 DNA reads TGCGCCAGCAGTGAGCAGGGTAATCAGCCCCAGCATTTT. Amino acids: CASSEQGNQPQHF.

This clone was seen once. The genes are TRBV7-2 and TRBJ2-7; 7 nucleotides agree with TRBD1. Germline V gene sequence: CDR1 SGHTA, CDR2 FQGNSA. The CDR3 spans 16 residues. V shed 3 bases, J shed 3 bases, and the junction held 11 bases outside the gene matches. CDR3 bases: TGTGCCAGCAGCTTGGACCCCGGGACAGCGAGCTACGAGCAGTACTTC. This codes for CASSLDPGTASYEQYF.

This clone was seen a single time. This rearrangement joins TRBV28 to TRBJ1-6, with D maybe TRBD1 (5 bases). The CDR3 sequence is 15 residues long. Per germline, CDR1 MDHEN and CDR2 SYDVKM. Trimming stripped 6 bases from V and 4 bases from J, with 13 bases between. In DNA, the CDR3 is TGTGCCAGCAGGGGGCGACTCCCTTATAATTCACCCCTCCACTTT. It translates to CASRGRLPYNSPLHF.

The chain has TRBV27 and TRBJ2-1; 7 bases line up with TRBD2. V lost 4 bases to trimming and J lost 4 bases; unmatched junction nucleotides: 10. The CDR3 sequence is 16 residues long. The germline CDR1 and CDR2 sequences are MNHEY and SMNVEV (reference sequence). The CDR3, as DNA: TGTGCCAGCAGTTCACACGCTAGCGGACGTTACAATGAGCAGTTCTTC. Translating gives CASSSHASGRYNEQFF.

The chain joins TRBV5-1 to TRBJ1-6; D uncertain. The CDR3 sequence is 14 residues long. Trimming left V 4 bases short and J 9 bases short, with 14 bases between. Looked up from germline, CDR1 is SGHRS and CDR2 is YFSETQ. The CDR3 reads CASSPTPTGSPLHF. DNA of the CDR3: TGCGCCAGCAGCCCCACCCCAACGGGTTCACCCCTCCACTTT. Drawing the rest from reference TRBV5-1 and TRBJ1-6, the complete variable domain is KAGVTQTPRYLIKTRGQQVTLSCSPISGHRSVSWYQQTPGQGLQFLFEYFSETQRNKGNFPGRFSGRQFSNSRSEMNVSTLELGDSALYLCASSPTPTGSPLHFGNGTRLTVT.

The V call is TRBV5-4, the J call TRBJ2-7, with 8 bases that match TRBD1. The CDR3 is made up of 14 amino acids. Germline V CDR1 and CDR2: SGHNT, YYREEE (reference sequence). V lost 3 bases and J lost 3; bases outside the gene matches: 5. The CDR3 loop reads CASSSGTGIYEQYF. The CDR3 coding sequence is TGTGCCAGCAGCTCCGGGACAGGCATCTACGAGCAGTACTTC.

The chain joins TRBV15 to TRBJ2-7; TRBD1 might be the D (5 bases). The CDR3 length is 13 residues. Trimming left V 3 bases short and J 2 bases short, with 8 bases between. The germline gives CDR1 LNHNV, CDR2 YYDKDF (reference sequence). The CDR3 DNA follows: TGTGCCACCAGCAGGGGGCGGACCTACGAGCAGTACTTC. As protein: CATSRGRTYEQYF. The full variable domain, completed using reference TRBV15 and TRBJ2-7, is DAMVIQNPRYQVTQFGKPVTLSCSQTLNHNVMYWYQQKSSQAPKLLFHYYDKDFNNEADTPDNFQSRRPNTSFCFLDIRSPGLGDTAMYLCATSRGRTYEQYFGPGTRLTVT.

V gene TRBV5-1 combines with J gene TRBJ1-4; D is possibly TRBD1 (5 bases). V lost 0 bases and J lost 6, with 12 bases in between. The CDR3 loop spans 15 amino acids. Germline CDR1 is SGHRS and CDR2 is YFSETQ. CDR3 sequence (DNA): TGCGCCAGCAGCTTGGCCCAGGGTGTAGATGAAAAACTGTTTTTT. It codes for CASSLAQGVDEKLFF.

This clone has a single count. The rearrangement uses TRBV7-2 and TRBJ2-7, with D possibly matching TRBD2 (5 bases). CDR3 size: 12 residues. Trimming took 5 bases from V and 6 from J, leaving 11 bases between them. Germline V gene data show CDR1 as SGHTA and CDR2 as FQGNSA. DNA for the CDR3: TGTGCCAGCAGCCTCCTAGCCCTCGAGCAGTACTTC. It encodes CASSLLALEQYF.

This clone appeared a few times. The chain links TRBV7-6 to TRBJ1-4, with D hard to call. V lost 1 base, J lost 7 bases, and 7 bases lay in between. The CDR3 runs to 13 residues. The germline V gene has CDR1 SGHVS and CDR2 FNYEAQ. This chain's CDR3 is CASSLVYGEKLFF. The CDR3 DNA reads TGTGCCAGCAGCTTAGTTTACGGTGAAAAACTGTTTTTT. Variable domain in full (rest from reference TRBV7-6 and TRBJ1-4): GAGVSQSPRYKVTKRGQDVALRCDPISGHVSLYWYRQALGQGPEFLTYFNYEAQQDKSGLPNDRFSAERPEGSISTLTIQRTEQRDSAMYRCASSLVYGEKLFFGSGTQLSVL.

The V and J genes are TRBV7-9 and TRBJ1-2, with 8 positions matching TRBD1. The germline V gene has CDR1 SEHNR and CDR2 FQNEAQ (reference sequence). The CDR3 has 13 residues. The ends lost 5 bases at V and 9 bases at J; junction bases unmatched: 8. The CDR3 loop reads CASSLGTGGRYTF. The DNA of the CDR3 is TGTGCCAGCAGCCTTGGGACAGGAGGTCGCTACACCTTC.

The CDR3 DNA sequence: TGTGCCAGCAGCTACACAAGGGGGCCCTCCGGGCCCGAGCAGTACGTC. It translates to CASSYTRGPSGPEQYV. The chain recombines TRBV12-1 with TRBJ2-7; TRBD1, the D gene given by the table, was not confirmed from the DNA. TRBV12-1 is flagged as a pseudogene. CDR3 size: 16 residues.

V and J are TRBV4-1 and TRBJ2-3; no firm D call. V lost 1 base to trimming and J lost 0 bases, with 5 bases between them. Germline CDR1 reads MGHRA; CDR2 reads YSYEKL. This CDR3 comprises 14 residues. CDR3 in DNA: TGCGCCAGCAGCCAAGGAGGCAGCACAGATACGCAGTATTTT. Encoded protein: CASSQGGSTDTQYF.

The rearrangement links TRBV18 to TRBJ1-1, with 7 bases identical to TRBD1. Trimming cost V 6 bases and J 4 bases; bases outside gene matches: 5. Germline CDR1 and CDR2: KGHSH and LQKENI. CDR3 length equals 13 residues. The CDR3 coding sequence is TGTGCCAGCTCCGGGACAGTTCCCACTGAAGCTTTCTTT. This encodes CASSGTVPTEAFF.

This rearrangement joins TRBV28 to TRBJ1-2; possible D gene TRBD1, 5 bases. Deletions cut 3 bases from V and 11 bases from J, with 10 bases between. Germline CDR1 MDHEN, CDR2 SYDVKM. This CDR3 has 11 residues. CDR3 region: CASSLPGWYTF. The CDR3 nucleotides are TGTGCCAGCAGTTTGCCAGGGTGGTACACCTTC.

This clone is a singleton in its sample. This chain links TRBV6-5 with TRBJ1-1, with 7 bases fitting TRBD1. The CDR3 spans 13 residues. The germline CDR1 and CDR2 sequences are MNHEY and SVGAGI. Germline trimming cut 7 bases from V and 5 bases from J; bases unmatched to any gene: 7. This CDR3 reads CASTMTGKTEAFF. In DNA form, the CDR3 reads TGTGCCAGCACTATGACAGGGAAGACTGAAGCTTTCTTT.

The CDR3, as DNA: TGTGCCTGGAACGGACAGGGGCACAATCAGCCCCAGCATTTT. It encodes CAWNGQGHNQPQHF. The V gene is TRBV30, the J gene TRBJ1-5; 9 nucleotides agree with TRBD1. With 4 bases clipped from V and 3 bases from J, the junction kept 4 bases outside the gene matches. CDR3 length: 14 residues. From germline, CDR1 is GTSNPN and CDR2 SVGIG (reference sequence). Variable domain in full (rest from reference TRBV30 and TRBJ1-5): SQTIHQWPATLVQPVGSPLSLECTVEGTSNPNLYWYRQAAGRGLQLLFYSVGIGQISSEVPQNLSASRPQDRQFILSSKKLLLSDSGFYLCAWNGQGHNQPQHFGDGTRLSIL.

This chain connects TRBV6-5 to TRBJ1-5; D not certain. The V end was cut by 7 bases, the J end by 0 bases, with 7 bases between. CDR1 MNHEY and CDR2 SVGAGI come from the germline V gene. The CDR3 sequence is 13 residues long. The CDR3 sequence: CASNPTSNQPQHF. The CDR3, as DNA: TGTGCCAGCAATCCTACTAGCAATCAGCCCCAGCATTTT.

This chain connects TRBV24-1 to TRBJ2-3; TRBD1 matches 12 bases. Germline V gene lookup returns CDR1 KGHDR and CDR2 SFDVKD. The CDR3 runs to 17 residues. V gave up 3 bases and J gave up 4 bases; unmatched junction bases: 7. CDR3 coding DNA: TGTGCCACCAGTGATCCCGGGACAGGGGGCTTATCAGATACGCAGTATTTT. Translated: CATSDPGTGGLSDTQYF.

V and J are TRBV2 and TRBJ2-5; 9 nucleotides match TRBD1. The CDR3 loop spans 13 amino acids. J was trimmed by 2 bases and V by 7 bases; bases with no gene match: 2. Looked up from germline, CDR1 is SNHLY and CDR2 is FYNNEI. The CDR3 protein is CASKDRGQETQYF. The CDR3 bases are TGTGCCAGCAAAGACAGGGGGCAAGAGACCCAGTACTTC.

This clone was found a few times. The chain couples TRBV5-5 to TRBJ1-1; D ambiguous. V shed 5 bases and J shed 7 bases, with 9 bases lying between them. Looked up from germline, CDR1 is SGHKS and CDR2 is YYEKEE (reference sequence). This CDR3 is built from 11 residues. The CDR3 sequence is CASSREDEAFF. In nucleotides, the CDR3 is TGTGCCAGCAGTCGTGAGGATGAAGCTTTCTTT.